These 15 T cell receptor beta chains came from one sample sequenced in a study of cytomegalovirus exposure and HLA in healthy donors. In the PCR, 60 Vbeta and 13 Jbeta primers were used. Profiling relied on immunoSEQ multiplex PCR, and the TCRdb table lists in-frame clones only, not all of them. Of approximately 200,000 clones in the sample, more than 65% were seen once. The source material was PBMCs. These receptor sequences come from a girl between 10 and 17 years old in good health and CMV-seropositive.

The V gene is TRBV12-5, the J gene TRBJ2-3, with 9 bases identical to TRBD2. J was trimmed by 4 bases and V by 6 bases; bases with no gene match: 8. This CDR3 has 15 residues. CDR1 is LGHNT, CDR2 FRNRAP, per germline. The CDR3 region has the DNA TGTGCTAGTGGACCGGCGGGGGGGCAGTCAGATACGCAGTATTTT. Amino acids: CASGPAGGQSDTQYF.

V usage is TRBV27 and J usage is TRBJ1-4; a weak D match, TRBD1 (5 bases). This CDR3 is built from 16 residues. Trimming took off 3 bases at V and 4 bases at J, with 15 bases between the two ends. Germline CDR1 and CDR2: MNHEY and SMNVEV (reference sequence). CDR3 protein: CASSLAGPLYNEKLFF. CDR3 sequence (DNA): TGTGCCAGCAGTTTGGCGGGGCCATTATATAATGAAAAACTGTTTTTT.

The gene calls are TRBV18 and TRBJ1-6, with 7 nucleotides matching TRBD1. Germline CDR1 KGHSH, CDR2 LQKENI. This CDR3 region has 14 residues. V was clipped by 8 bases and J by 6 bases; unmatched bases: 7. The CDR3, as DNA: TGTGCCAGCGGGGCGGGACAGACTAATTCACCCCTCCACTTT. It encodes CASGAGQTNSPLHF.

Comments on this clone: One end of the junction is discordant with germline, which a read error may explain. Other DNA sequences within the sample encode an identical CDR3. The V call is TRBV4-1, the J call TRBJ1-1, with 7 bases lining up with TRBD1. Germline V lookup: CDR1 MGHRA, CDR2 YSYEKL. CDR3 length equals 16 residues. CDR3: CASSQGDRSTHTEAFF. The CDR3 nucleotides are TGCGCCAGCAGCCAGGGGGACAGATCGACGCACACTGAAGCGTTCTTT.

This clone was found once. The chain carries TRBV23-1 and TRBJ2-5, with 7 bases lining up with TRBD2. TRBV23-1 is noted as an ORF with a role that remains uncertain. There are 17 residues in the CDR3. J gave up 6 bases and V 9 bases, and 22 bases lay outside the gene matches. The CDR3 DNA follows: TGCGCCAGTTATCCTCCGGGACTAACACCTCGGCGGAAGACCCAGTACTTC. Its protein product is CASYPPGLTPRRKTQYF.

The chain couples TRBV5-5 to TRBJ1-2; D gene uncertain. The length of the CDR3 is 16 residues. The V end lost 4 bases, the J end lost 4 bases, and 20 bases lay between the germline ends. In germline, CDR1 is SGHKS, CDR2 YYEKEE (reference sequence). The CDR3 nucleotides read TGTGCCAGCAGCCCAAGCACGGGAGGATACGTCTATGGCTACACCTTC. Protein product: CASSPSTGGYVYGYTF.

The rearrangement joins TRBV7-9 to TRBJ1-4; D is ambiguous. The V end was cut by 10 bases, the J end by 3 bases, with 15 bases between. The CDR3 spans 14 residues. The germline gives CDR1 SEHNR, CDR2 FQNEAQ (reference sequence). The CDR3 bases are TGTGCCACCGAAAGTGGGCACCCTAATGAAAAACTGTTTTTT. Amino acids: CATESGHPNEKLFF. Full variable domain (outside the CDR3, taken from reference TRBV7-9 and TRBJ1-4): DTGVSQNPRHKITKRGQNVTFRCDPISEHNRLYWYRQTLGQGPEFLTYFQNEAQLEKSRLLSDRFSAERPKGSFSTLEIQRTEQGDSAMYLCATESGHPNEKLFFGSGTQLSVL.

This clone turned up a few times. No conserved phenylalanine or tryptophan is present at the end of the CDR3, so a read error is the likely explanation. The genes are TRBV5-4 and TRBJ1-2; a weak D match, TRBD1 (5 bases). The CDR3 consists of 15 residues. Germline CDR1 SGHNT, CDR2 YYREEE (reference sequence). V was pared by 0 bases and J by 8 bases, with 17 bases between. The CDR3 coding sequence is TGTGCCAGCAGCTTGGTGGGGGGTCCTCCCAGCGGCTACACCTCC. It codes for CASSLVGGPPSGYTS.

The rearrangement links TRBV29-1 to TRBJ1-2; D gene ambiguous. Germline CDR1 SQVTM, CDR2 ANQGSEA. The ends were cut back, 2 bases at V and 9 bases at J, with 7 bases in the middle. This CDR3 comprises 10 residues. In DNA form, the CDR3 reads TGCAGCGTTGAACAGTATAGCTACACCTTC. It yields the protein CSVEQYSYTF.

This clone was detected a few times. The rearrangement links TRBV2 to TRBJ2-1; D gene uncertain. Trimming left V 7 bases short and J 4 bases short, with 5 bases between. Looked up from germline, CDR1 is SNHLY and CDR2 is FYNNEI. CDR3 size: 11 residues. CDR3 coding DNA: TGTGCCAGCACGAGATACAATGAGCAGTTCTTC. As protein: CASTRYNEQFF.

This clone was counted once. The CDR3 reads CASGVTSGVGIDTQYF. CDR3 DNA: TGTGCTAGTGGGGTGACTAGCGGGGTTGGGATAGATACGCAGTATTTT. The rearrangement links TRBV12-5 to TRBJ2-3, with 11 bases identical to TRBD2. Germline V gene data show CDR1 as LGHNT and CDR2 as FRNRAP. The CDR3 length is 16 residues. V trimming: 6 bases; J trimming: 5 bases; junction bases outside the gene matches: 10.

This clone was counted between two and nine times. The rearrangement links TRBV10-3 to TRBJ1-6, with D uncertain. The CDR3 length is 16 residues. CDR1 is ENHRY, CDR2 SYGVKD, per germline. Trimming took off 0 bases at V and 0 bases at J, with 6 bases between the two ends. The CDR3 sequence: CAISESASSYNSPLHF. The CDR3 DNA follows: TGTGCCATCAGTGAGTCGGCCAGCTCCTATAATTCACCCCTCCACTTT.

The table lists this clone with a count of one. This chain uses TRBV7-2 with TRBJ2-7; the D is unclear. V lost 1 base and J lost 2, with 9 bases in between. Per germline, CDR1 SGHTA and CDR2 FQGNSA. This CDR3 spans 14 amino acids. The CDR3 here is CASSLVRSTYEQYF. In nucleotides, the CDR3 is TGTGCCAGCAGCTTAGTAAGGAGCACCTACGAGCAGTACTTC. Looking up the rest from reference TRBV7-2 and TRBJ2-7 gives the full variable domain: GAGVSQSPSNKVTEKGKDVELRCDPISGHTALYWYRQSLGQGLEFLIYFQGNSAPDKSGLPSDRFSAERTGGSVSTLTIQRTQQEDSAVYLCASSLVRSTYEQYFGPGTRLTVT.

Comment on this clone: Within the sample, other DNA sequences also encode this same CDR3. The rearrangement joins TRBV7-2 to TRBJ2-7; maybe TRBD1 (5 bases). Looked up from germline, CDR1 is SGHTA and CDR2 is FQGNSA. V was clipped by 5 bases and J by 2 bases, with 13 bases between them. The CDR3 is 14 amino acids. The CDR3 reads CASSPDTGPYEQYF. As DNA, the CDR3 is TGTGCCAGCAGCCCTGATACAGGTCCCTACGAGCAGTACTTC. The full variable domain, completed using reference TRBV7-2 and TRBJ2-7, is GAGVSQSPSNKVTEKGKDVELRCDPISGHTALYWYRQSLGQGLEFLIYFQGNSAPDKSGLPSDRFSAERTGGSVSTLTIQRTQQEDSAVYLCASSPDTGPYEQYFGPGTRLTVT.

The CDR3 DNA sequence: TGTGCCTGGAGTGTGGGTAGCAGGGGGGTCGAAGAAAAACTGTTTTTT. It codes for CAWSVGSRGVEEKLFF. The chain is built from TRBV30 and TRBJ1-4, with 7 bases matching TRBD1. Germline V gene sequence: CDR1 GTSNPN, CDR2 SVGIG (reference sequence). The CDR3 spans 16 residues. V lost 0 bases, J lost 8 bases, and 12 bases stayed unmatched.